This paragraph covers one T cell receptor (beta chain) sequence. Its antigen remains undetermined. The input lacks base qualities; no much larger clone sits a single base away. The cohort consisted of hundreds of healthy bone marrow donors. At the time of sampling, every cohort member was nominally healthy, though immune exposures that went unrecorded were likely present. The donor tested CMV seronegative and was one of the 352 seronegative cohort members. Every donor gave a peripheral blood sample, and the peripheral blood mononuclear cells from that sample were used for TCR beta sequencing. The Qiagen DNeasy Blood Extraction Kit was used to extract genomic DNA from the blood cell samples. These data are taken from a study of cytomegalovirus exposure and HLA in healthy donors (TCRdb year 2017). At the level of the whole study: An earlier analysis of several hundred of the donors reported over 250 Gb of sequence data and 100 million to 120 million unique TCR beta sequences obtained from about 200 million T cells. All discovery cohort repertoires had been generated using a single sequencing platform. An earlier analysis of some 500 of the donors applied high-throughput TCR beta sequencing to assess whether each TCR beta V gene segment acted as functional or pseudogenic. To predict cytomegalovirus infection status, the study combined high-throughput TCR immunosequencing, statistical association of individual TCRs with disease status, and machine learning. The study profiled the T cell repertoires of about 720 subjects by immunosequencing and related them to cytomegalovirus serostatus. A later genetic analysis used genome-wide SNP genotypes for about 65% of the roughly 700 donors, treating that subset as a discovery cohort. Four or five DR-DQ haplotypes were handled as single units for association and clustering because linkage in the cohort was strong. In a later analysis, previously published TCR beta repertoires from several hundred donors were re-analyzed and high-resolution HLA genotyping was added so that TCR occurrence patterns could be studied. Typing coverage differed by locus: A, B, C, DRB1 and DQB1 were typed in about 620-640 donors, DQA1 in approximately 520, DPA1 in approximately 600, and DPB1 in 400 to 480. Donor age, sex, ethnicity and CMV serostatus were compiled alongside the repertoire data. The study aimed to test whether signatures of past pathogen exposure could be identified by cataloging public T cell receptors. In addition to the first cohort of 666 subjects, a separate validation cohort of 120 different subjects was used. Rather than drawing on any new phenotypic data, the later analysis identified candidate immune exposures from TCR beta sequences and the way those sequences occurred across donors. An early release covering just under 650 HLA-typed donors comprised about 290 gigabases of sequencing data and around 85 million unique TCR sequences. HLA typing covered class I and class II loci at four-digit resolution. Among 398 genotyped donors of the cohort, an average of roughly 240,000 unique TCR beta nucleotide sequences were sequenced per donor, around 20% of them non-productive. Among the roughly 410 genotyped donors, about 85% belonged to the genetic ancestry cluster associated with self-reported Caucasian donors. Beyond this particular receptor, the publication reports: A cluster of highly shared sequence variants was judged likely to represent a technical artifact of the sequencing pipeline. According to a later genetic analysis, donors in an Asian-associated ancestry cluster had fewer N-insertions in productive TCRs than the roughly 670-donor mean. According to a later analysis, TCR association rates differed among HLA loci, with DRB1 alleles showing the most associated TCRs and HLA-C alleles showing the fewest. At a false discovery rate of 0.05, a later analysis linked approximately 18,000 TCR beta sequences to specific HLA alleles. Sequencing depth was assumed to be roughly uniform across donors in the presence/absence analyses, though that assumption may not hold. According to a later analysis, parvovirus B19, influenza, CMV and Epstein-Barr virus appeared linked to several top co-occurrence clusters. HLA typing was unavailable for some donors at each locus, so association tests used only the typed subset. CMV serostatus was the only immune exposure information available for the cohort. An association between a missense DCLRE1C variant and V-gene and J-gene trimming of TCR beta chains was found in a later genetic analysis and replicated in an independent cohort. When HLA alleles, especially DR and DQ, strongly co-occurred, TCR associations were difficult to assign to individual alleles. The authors suggested that the approach could potentially be extended to other disease states and immunological phenotypes. In an earlier analysis of about 550 of the donors, most TCR beta V segments were observed in productive rearrangements about 87% or about 30% of the time, broadly matching IMGT annotations. In the study, 150 to 200 TCR beta chains were listed as associated with cytomegalovirus. The 87-base-pair reads could not distinguish some IMGT-functional V segments, including TRBV6-2 and TRBV6-3, so those segments were excluded. In both the original and validation cohorts, the classifier was reported to diagnose cytomegalovirus status with high specificity and sensitivity. In a later analysis, most CMV-associated TCR beta chains were found to appear HLA-restricted, with HLA associations seemingly driven largely by CMV exposure. Compared with equally common non-associated chains, HLA-associated TCR beta chains in a later analysis were more clonally expanded and had lower generation probabilities. A few of the identified cytomegalovirus-associated TCR beta chains were confirmed in vitro to be specific for cytomegalovirus antigens. The earlier analysis of almost 600 of the donors excluded seventeen rarely observed V segments, including chromosome 9 orphons, because counts were too low. Most TCR sequences were seen in very few donors, while some public TCRs were found in many individuals. Only TCR beta chains were sequenced in this cohort, and the absence of alpha or paired-chain data limited detectable features. A further reported finding was that TCR beta sequences accurately predicted the HLA-A and HLA-B alleles for most subjects in the first cohort. Correlated functional status among segregating V segments might reflect linkage disequilibrium, but an unknown experimental factor could not be ruled out.

Counted from cysteine to phenylalanine, this CDR3 has 10 amino acids. Only the CDR3 part of the read is kept: 30 bases, read in frame from the first base. Trimming takes 4 bases from V and 8 bases from J, and the germline ends sit 6 bases apart. As encoded in the germline V gene, CDR1 is SQVTM while CDR2 is ANQGSEA. Library construction relied on the immunoSEQ multiplex PCR assay. For the multiplex PCR, a mixture combining 60 forward primers for TCR Vbeta segments and 13 reverse primers for TCR Jbeta segments was used. The CDR3 region of rearranged TCR beta genes was amplified from genomic DNA with a multiplex PCR assay. The amplified TCR beta libraries were sequenced on the Illumina HiSeq System as 87-base-pair reads. The original methods were these. A later analysis counted about 76 million unique TCR beta chains across the 666 repertoires, and roughly 11 million of these chains were shared by at least two donors. Raw reads were error-corrected and collapsed into unique sequences with a nearest-neighbor algorithm that merged closely related sequences to remove PCR and sequencing errors. CDR3 sequences were aligned to IMGT reference sequences to assign V, D and J gene segments. For a sequence to be retained, at least a six-nucleotide match to both a V gene segment and a J gene segment was required. Rearrangements were classified as productive when the CDR3 lacked stop codons and remained in frame with V and J, and all other rearrangements were classified as non-productive. CDR3 was defined according to IMGT convention as the region running from the second conserved V-encoded cysteine to the conserved J-encoded phenylalanine. The earlier analysis of 550 to 650 of the donors excluded any sequence lacking an unambiguous match to a single V gene segment. In an earlier analysis of some 590 of the donors, V segments were called functional above 56.7% productive rearrangements and were called segregating when the between-donor standard deviation exceeded 5%. A statistical classification framework was developed to diagnose cytomegalovirus status using the catalog of TCR beta chain sequences. A later analysis assigned V and J genes by comparing TCR nucleotide sequences with IMGT/GENE-DB human TR gene sequences. A later analysis assigned CDR3 sequences and most-parsimonious VDJ recombination scenarios with the TCRdist pipeline. In a later analysis, each TCR beta chain was defined by its CDR3 amino acid sequence together with its V-gene family, and reads without a unique V-gene family were excluded. A later analysis removed 550 to 700 highly shared, low-generation-probability nucleotide sequences to deal with suspected cross-contamination and a sequencing artifact. A later analysis calculated a clonal expansion index for each public chain from normalized within-repertoire ranks of inferred template counts. Generation probabilities in a later analysis came from a VDJ recombination model fitted to out-of-frame rearrangements, and those results were checked against IGoR. In a later analysis, hypergeometric tests were used to score TCR-TCR, TCR-HLA and TCR-CMV co-occurrence, with a repertoire-size bias correction applied to TCR pairs. In a later analysis, false discovery rates were estimated by permuting HLA or CMV assignments 20 times. In a later analysis, co-occurring TCRs were grouped using DBSCAN, and TCRdist sequence similarity was added for clustering within HLA-allele-positive subsets. Repertoires with fewer than 30,000 or more than 120,000 public chains, plus five repertoires with anomalous nucleotide sharing, were excluded from co-occurrence clustering. The clones in this table, taken by TCRdb from immuneACCESS, are in-frame only. Not every clone is retained; where verified, under half of the shortfall comes from an unresolved V gene, and the cause of the rest is unknown. From that table come the V and J calls and clone size; the DNA was used to work out D and trimming. The sample includes about 140,000 clones, with around 77% observed a single time. Of the sample, roughly 2% is held by the ten largest clones.

Sequenced material: PBMCs. This receptor was obtained from a man younger than 45 in good health and CMV-seronegative. The sequence joins TRBV29-1 to TRBJ2-1; no D gene is confidently identified. The CDR3 amino acid sequence is: CSVGDYEQFF. At the DNA level, the sequence is TGCAGCGTTGGCGATTATGAGCAGTTCTTC.